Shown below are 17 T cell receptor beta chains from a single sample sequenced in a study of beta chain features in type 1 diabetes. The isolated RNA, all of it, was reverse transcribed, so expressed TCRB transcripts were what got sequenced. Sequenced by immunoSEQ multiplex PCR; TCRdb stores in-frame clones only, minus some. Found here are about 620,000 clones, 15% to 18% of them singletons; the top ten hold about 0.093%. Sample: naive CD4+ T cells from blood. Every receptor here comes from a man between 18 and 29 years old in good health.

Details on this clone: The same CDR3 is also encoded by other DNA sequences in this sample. CDR3: CAWGDRGYEQYF. In nucleotides, the CDR3 is TGTGCCTGGGGGGACAGGGGCTACGAGCAGTACTTC. This rearrangement joins TRBV30 to TRBJ2-7, with 10 positions matching TRBD1. The CDR3 runs to 12 residues. With 5 bases clipped from V and 3 bases from J, the junction kept 1 base outside the gene matches. Germline assignment: CDR1 GTSNPN and CDR2 SVGIG (reference sequence). The whole variable domain, filled in from reference TRBV30 and TRBJ2-7, reads SQTIHQWPATLVQPVGSPLSLECTVEGTSNPNLYWYRQAAGRGLQLLFYSVGIGQISSEVPQNLSASRPQDRQFILSSKKLLLSDSGFYLCAWGDRGYEQYFGPGTRLTVT.

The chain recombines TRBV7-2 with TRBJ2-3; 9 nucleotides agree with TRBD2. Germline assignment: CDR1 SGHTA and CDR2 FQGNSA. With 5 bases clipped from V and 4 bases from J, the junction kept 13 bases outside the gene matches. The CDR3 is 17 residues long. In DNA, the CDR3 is TGTGCCAGCAGCCCCACCTTTAGCGGGAGAGGCCCAGATACGCAGTATTTT. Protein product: CASSPTFSGRGPDTQYF. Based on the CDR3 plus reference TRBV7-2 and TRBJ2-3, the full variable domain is GAGVSQSPSNKVTEKGKDVELRCDPISGHTALYWYRQSLGQGLEFLIYFQGNSAPDKSGLPSDRFSAERTGGSVSTLTIQRTQQEDSAVYLCASSPTFSGRGPDTQYFGPGTRLTVL.

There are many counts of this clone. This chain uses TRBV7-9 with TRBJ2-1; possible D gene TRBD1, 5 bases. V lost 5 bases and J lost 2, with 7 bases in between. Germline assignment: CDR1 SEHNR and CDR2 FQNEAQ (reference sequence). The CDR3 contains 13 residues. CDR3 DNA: TGTGCCAGCAGCCCAGGGACCTACAATGAGCAGTTCTTC. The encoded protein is CASSPGTYNEQFF.

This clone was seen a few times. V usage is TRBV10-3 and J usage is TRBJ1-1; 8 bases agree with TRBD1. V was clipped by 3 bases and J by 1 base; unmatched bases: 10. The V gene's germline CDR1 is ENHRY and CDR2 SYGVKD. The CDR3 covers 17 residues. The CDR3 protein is CAISDRDRRAKNTEAFF. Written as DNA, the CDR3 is TGTGCCATCAGTGACCGGGACAGGCGGGCGAAGAACACTGAAGCTTTCTTT.

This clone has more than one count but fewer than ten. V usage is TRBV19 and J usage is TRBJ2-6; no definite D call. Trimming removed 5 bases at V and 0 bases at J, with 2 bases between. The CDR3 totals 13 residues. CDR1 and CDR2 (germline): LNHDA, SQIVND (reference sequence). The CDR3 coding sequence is TGTGCCAGTAGTGCCTCTGGGGCCAACGTCCTGACTTTC. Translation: CASSASGANVLTF.

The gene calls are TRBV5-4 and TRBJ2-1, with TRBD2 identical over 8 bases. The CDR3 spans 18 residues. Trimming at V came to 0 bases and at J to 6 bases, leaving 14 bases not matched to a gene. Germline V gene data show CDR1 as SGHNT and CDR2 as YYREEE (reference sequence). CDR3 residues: CASSLAVIGLASSNEQFF. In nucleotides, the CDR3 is TGTGCCAGCAGCTTGGCAGTAATTGGACTAGCCAGTAGCAATGAGCAGTTCTTC.

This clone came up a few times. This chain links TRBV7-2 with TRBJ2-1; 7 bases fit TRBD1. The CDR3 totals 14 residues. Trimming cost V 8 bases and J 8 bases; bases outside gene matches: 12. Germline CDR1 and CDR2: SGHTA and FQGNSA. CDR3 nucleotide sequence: TGTGCCAGCGGGGGCCAACAGGGGATCTATGAGCAGTTCTTC. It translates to CASGGQQGIYEQFF.

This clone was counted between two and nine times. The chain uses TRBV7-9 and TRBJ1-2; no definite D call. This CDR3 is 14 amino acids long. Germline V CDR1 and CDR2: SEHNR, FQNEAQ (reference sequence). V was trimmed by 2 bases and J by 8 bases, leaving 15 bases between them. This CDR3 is CASSLIEGAGGYTF. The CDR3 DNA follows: TGTGCCAGCAGCTTAATCGAGGGCGCGGGAGGCTACACCTTC. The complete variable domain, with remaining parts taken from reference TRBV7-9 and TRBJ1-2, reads DTGVSQNPRHKITKRGQNVTFRCDPISEHNRLYWYRQTLGQGPEFLTYFQNEAQLEKSRLLSDRFSAERPKGSFSTLEIQRTEQGDSAMYLCASSLIEGAGGYTFGSGTRLTVV.

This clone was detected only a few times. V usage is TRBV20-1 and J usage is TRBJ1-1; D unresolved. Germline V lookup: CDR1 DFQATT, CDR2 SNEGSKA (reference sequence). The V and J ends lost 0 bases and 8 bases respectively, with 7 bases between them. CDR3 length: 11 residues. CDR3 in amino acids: CSARDQGEAFF. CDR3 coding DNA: TGCAGTGCTAGAGATCAAGGAGAAGCTTTCTTT.

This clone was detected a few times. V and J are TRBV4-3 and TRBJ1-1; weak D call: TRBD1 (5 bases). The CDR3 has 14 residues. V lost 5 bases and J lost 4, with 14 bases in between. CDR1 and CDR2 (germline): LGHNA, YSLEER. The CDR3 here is CASSNRGGGTEAFF. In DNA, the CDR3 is TGCGCCAGCAGCAACCGGGGTGGGGGCACTGAAGCTTTCTTT.

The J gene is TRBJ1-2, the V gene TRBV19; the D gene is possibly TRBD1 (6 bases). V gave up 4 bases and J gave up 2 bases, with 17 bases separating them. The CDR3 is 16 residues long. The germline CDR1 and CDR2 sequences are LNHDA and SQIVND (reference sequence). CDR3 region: CASSTGARDLNYGYTF. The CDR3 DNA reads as TGTGCCAGTAGTACAGGGGCGCGCGATTTGAACTATGGCTACACCTTC.

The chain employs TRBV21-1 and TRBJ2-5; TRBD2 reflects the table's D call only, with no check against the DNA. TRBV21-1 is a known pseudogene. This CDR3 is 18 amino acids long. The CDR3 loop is CASSKAPTRSRYKETQYF. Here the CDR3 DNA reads TGTGCCAGCAGCAAAGCCCCAACTAGGAGCCGATATAAAGAGACCCAGTACTTC.

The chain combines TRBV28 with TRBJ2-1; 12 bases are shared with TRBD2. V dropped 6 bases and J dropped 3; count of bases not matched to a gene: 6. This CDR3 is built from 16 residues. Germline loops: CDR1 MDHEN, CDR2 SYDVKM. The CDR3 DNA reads TGTGCCAGCAGCCTCGGACTAGCGGGACGCTACAATGAGCAGTTCTTC. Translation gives CASSLGLAGRYNEQFF.

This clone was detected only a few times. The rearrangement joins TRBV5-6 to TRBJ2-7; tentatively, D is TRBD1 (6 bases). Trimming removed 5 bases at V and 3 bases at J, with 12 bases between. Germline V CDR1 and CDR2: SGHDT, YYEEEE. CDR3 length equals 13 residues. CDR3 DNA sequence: TGTGCCAGCAGTCCGGACAGAGACTACGAGCAGTACTTC. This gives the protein CASSPDRDYEQYF.

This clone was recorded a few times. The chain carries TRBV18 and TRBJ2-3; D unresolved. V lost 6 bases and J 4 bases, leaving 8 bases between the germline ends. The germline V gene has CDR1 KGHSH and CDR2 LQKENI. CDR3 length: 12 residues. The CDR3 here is CASSSMADTQYF. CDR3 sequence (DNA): TGTGCCAGCTCGTCAATGGCAGATACGCAGTATTTT.

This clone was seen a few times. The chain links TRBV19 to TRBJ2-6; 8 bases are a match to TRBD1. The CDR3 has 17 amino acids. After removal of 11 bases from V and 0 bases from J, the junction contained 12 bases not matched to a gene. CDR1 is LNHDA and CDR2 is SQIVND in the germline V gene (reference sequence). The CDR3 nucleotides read TGTGCCGGACATCCGGGACAGGCGCTCTCTGGGGCCAACGTCCTGACTTTC. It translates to CAGHPGQALSGANVLTF.

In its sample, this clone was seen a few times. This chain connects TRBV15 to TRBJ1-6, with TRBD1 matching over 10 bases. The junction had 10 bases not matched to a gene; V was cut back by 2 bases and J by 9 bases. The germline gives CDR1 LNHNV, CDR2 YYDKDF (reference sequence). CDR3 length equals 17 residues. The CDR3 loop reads CATSRPRWDRGGSPLHF. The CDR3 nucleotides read TGTGCCACCAGCAGACCACGCTGGGACAGGGGCGGTTCACCCCTCCACTTT.